The 3 T cell receptor beta chains reported below all come from one sample, sequenced in a study of CD8 T cells in Susac syndrome. After extraction with the RNeasy kit, roughly 0.45 to 1 ug of the RNA was reverse transcribed using random hexamers. TCRdb used MiXCR to reprocess the immunoSEQ multiplex PCR reads, holding one entry per CDR3 protein. The profile shows approximately 210,000 distinct CDR3 sequences, about 94% of them singletons. The material sequenced was CD4+ T cells from PBMCs. These receptors all come from a human donor with Susac syndrome.

The V and J genes are TRBV29-1 and TRBJ1-1; D is unresolved. Trimming cost V 7 bases and J 2 bases, with 11 bases left between them. Germline V gene data show CDR1 as SQVTM and CDR2 as ANQGSEA. This CDR3 comprises 12 residues. The CDR3 here is CSGTRENTEAFF. As DNA, the CDR3 is TGCAGCGGGACTAGGGAAAACACTGAAGCTTTCTTT. The whole variable domain, filled in from reference TRBV29-1 and TRBJ1-1, reads SAVISQKPSRDICQRGTSLTIQCQVDSQVTMMFWYRQQPGQSLTLIATANQGSEATYESGFVIDKFPISRPNLTFSTLTVSNMSPEDSSIYLCSGTRENTEAFFGQGTRLTVV.

Here the CDR3 reads CSARDMLAGALGEQYF. The DNA of the CDR3 is TGCAGTGCTAGAGATATGCTAGCGGGGGCCCTGGGTGAGCAGTACTTC. This chain joins TRBV20-1 and TRBJ2-7; the match to TRBD2 covers 10 bases. Trimming removed 0 bases from V and 7 bases from J; junction bases left unmatched: 12. CDR1 is DFQATT and CDR2 is SNEGSKA in the germline V gene (reference sequence). This CDR3 is built from 16 residues.

The chain employs TRBV30 and TRBJ1-1; no clear D gene. Looked up from germline, CDR1 is GTSNPN and CDR2 is SVGIG (reference sequence). The V and J ends lost 4 bases and 0 bases respectively, with 12 bases between them. CDR3 size: 14 residues. CDR3 in DNA: TGTGCCTGGAACAAAAGGACGGTGAACACTGAAGCTTTCTTT. Amino acids: CAWNKRTVNTEAFF. Combining the CDR3 with reference TRBV30 and TRBJ1-1 gives the whole variable domain SQTIHQWPATLVQPVGSPLSLECTVEGTSNPNLYWYRQAAGRGLQLLFYSVGIGQISSEVPQNLSASRPQDRQFILSSKKLLLSDSGFYLCAWNKRTVNTEAFFGQGTRLTVV.